This TCR beta chain originates from a study of T cell responses to AZD1222 COVID-19 vaccine. TCRdb's table, derived via immunoSEQ multiplex PCR, lists solely in-frame clones and lacks some. The sample lists around 80,000 clones, 70% to 90% seen once, with more than 9% in the top ten. Looked up from germline, CDR1 is MRHNA and CDR2 is SNTAGT. This CDR3 region has 12 residues. V dropped 5 bases and J dropped 9 bases, with 11 bases sitting between them. The V and J genes are TRBV6-4 and TRBJ2-1, with D perhaps matching TRBD1 or TRBD2 (6 bases each). Specimen: peripheral blood, collected 28 days after the second AZD1222 dose. The receptor was isolated from an adult who received the AZD1222 COVID-19 vaccine. Here the CDR3 reads CASSLQGGEQFF. CDR3 coding DNA: TGTGCCAGCAGTTTACAGGGAGGTGAGCAGTTCTTC.